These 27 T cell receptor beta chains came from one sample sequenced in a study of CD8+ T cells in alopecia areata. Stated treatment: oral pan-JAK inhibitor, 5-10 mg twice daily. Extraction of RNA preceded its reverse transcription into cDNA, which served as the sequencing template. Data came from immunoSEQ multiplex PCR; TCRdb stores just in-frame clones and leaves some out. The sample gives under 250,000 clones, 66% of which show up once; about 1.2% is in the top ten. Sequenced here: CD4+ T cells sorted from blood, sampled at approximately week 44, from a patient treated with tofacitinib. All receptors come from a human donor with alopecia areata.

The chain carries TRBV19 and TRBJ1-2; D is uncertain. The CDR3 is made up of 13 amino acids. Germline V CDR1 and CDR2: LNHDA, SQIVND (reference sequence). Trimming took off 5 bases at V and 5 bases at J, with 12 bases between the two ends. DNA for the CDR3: TGTGCCAGTAGTCACCCACAGAGGTATGGCTACACCTTC. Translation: CASSHPQRYGYTF.

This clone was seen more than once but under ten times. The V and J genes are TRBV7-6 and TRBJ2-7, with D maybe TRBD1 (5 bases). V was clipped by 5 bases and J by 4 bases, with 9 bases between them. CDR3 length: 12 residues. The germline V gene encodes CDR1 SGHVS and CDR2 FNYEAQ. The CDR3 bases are TGTGCCAGCAGCCCCCCAGGGTACGAGCAGTACTTC. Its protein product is CASSPPGYEQYF. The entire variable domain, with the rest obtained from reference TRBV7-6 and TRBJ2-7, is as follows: GAGVSQSPRYKVTKRGQDVALRCDPISGHVSLYWYRQALGQGPEFLTYFNYEAQQDKSGLPNDRFSAERPEGSISTLTIQRTEQRDSAMYRCASSPPGYEQYFGPGTRLTVT.

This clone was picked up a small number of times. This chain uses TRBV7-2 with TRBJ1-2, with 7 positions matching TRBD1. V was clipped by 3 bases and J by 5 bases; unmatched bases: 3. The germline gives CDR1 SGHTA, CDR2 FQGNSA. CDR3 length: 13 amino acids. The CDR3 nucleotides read TGTGCCAGCAGCTTCGACAGGGTGTATGGCTACACCTTC. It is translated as CASSFDRVYGYTF.

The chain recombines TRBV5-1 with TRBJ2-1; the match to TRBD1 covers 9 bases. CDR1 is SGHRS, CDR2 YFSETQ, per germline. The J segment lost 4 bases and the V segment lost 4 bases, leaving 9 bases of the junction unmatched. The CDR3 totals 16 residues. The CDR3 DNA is TGCGCCAGCAGCCCCGCCGGGACAGGGCTTTACAATGAGCAGTTCTTC. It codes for CASSPAGTGLYNEQFF.

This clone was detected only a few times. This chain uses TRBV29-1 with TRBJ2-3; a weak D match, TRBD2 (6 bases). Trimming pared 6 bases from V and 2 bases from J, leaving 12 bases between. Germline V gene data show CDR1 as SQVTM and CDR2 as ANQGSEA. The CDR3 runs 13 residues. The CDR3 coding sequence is TGCAGCGTGCGACTAGAAACCACAGATACGCAGTATTTT. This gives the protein CSVRLETTDTQYF.

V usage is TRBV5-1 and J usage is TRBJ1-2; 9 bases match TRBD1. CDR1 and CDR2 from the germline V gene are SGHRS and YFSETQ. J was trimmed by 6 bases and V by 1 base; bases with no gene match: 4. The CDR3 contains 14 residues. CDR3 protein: CASSLLTGGDGYTF. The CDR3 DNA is TGCGCCAGCAGCTTGCTAACAGGGGGCGATGGCTACACCTTC.

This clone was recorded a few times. In nucleotides, the CDR3 is TGCAGCGTAGATAAGTTGGGACAGGGGACTGAAGCTTTCTTT. It yields the protein CSVDKLGQGTEAFF. J is TRBJ1-1 and V is TRBV29-1, with TRBD1 matching over 10 bases. Germline CDR1 is SQVTM and CDR2 is ANQGSEA. There are 14 residues in the CDR3. Trimming at V came to 6 bases and at J to 5 bases, leaving 9 bases not matched to a gene.

CDR3 sequence (DNA): TGTGCCACCAGCAGACCGGACTTACCTGAAGCTTTCTTT. Protein product: CATSRPDLPEAFF. The rearrangement links TRBV15 to TRBJ1-1; D remains unclear. In germline, CDR1 is LNHNV, CDR2 YYDKDF (reference sequence). Trimming cost V 2 bases and J 6 bases, with 10 bases left between them. This CDR3 comprises 13 residues.

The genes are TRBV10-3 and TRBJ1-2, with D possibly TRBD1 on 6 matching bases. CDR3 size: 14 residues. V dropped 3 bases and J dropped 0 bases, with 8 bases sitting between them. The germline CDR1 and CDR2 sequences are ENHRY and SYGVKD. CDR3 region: CAISDRTANYGYTF. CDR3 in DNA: TGTGCCATCAGTGACAGGACAGCTAACTATGGCTACACCTTC.

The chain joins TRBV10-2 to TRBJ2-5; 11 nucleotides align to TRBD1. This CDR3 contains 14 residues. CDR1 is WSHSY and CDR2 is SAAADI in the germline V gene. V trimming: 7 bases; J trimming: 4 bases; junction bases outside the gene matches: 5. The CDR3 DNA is TGCGCCAGCACGGAGGGACAGGGGGTAGAGACCCAGTACTTC. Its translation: CASTEGQGVETQYF.

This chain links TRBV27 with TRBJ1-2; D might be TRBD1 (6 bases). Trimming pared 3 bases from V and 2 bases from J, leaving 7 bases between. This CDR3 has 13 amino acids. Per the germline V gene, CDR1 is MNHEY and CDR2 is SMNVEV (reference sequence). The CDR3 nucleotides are TGTGCCAGCAGTTTCGACAGGAACTATGGCTACACCTTC. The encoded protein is CASSFDRNYGYTF.

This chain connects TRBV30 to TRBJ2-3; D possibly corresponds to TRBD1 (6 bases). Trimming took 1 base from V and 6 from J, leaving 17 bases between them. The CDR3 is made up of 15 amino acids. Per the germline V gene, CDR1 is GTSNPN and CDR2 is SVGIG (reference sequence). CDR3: CAWSGKQGLADTQYF. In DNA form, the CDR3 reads TGTGCCTGGAGTGGGAAACAGGGATTAGCGGATACGCAGTATTTT.

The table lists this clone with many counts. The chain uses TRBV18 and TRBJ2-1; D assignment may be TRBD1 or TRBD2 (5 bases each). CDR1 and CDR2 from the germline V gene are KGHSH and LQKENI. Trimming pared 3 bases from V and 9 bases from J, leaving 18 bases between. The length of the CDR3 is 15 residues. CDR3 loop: CASSPRAGLVSEQFF. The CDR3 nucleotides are TGTGCCAGCTCACCGCGGGCAGGGTTGGTTAGTGAGCAGTTCTTC.

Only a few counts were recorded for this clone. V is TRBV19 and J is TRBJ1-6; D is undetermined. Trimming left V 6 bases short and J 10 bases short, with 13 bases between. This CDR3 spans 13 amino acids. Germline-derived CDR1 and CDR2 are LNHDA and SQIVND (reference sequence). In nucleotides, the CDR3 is TGTGCCAGTAGGGAGAGGGTGGCCTCACCCCTCCACTTT. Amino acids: CASRERVASPLHF.

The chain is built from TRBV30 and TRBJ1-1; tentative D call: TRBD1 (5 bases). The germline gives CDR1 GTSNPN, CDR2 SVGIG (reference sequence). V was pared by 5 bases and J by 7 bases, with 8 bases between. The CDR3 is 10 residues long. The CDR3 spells CAWGTFEAFF. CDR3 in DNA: TGTGCCTGGGGGACCTTTGAAGCTTTCTTT.

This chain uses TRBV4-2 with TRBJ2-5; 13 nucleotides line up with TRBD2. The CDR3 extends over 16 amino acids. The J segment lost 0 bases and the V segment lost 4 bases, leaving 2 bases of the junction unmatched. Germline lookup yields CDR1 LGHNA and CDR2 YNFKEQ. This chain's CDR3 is CASSLGTSGDQETQYF. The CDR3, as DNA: TGTGCCAGCAGCCTGGGGACTAGCGGGGACCAAGAGACCCAGTACTTC.

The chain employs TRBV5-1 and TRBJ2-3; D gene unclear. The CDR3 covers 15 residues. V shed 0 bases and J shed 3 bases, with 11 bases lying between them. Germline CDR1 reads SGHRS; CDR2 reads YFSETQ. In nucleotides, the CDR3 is TGCGCCAGCAGCTTGGGCTTGGGCGGAACAGATACGCAGTATTTT. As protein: CASSLGLGGTDTQYF.

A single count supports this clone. CDR3 sequence: CASSLQPGSYGYTF. In DNA form, the CDR3 reads TGTGCCAGCAGCTTACAGCCGGGGTCCTATGGCTACACCTTC. This rearrangement joins TRBV7-9 to TRBJ1-2, with unresolved D. The CDR3 has 14 amino acids. Trimming removed 2 bases from V and 4 bases from J, with 11 bases in between. CDR1 SEHNR and CDR2 FQNEAQ come from the germline V gene (reference sequence).

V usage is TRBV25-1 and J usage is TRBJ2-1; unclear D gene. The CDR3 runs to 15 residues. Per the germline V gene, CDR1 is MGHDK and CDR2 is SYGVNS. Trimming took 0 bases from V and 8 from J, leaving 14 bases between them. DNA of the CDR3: TGTGCCAGCAGTGAATATAAGGGTCTTATCGATGAGCAGTTCTTC. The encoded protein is CASSEYKGLIDEQFF.

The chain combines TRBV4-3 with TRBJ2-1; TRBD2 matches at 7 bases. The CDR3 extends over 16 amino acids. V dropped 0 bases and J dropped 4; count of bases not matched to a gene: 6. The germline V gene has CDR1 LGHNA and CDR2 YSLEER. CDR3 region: CASSQEPAGRYNEQFF. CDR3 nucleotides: TGCGCCAGCAGCCAAGAGCCAGCGGGGAGGTACAATGAGCAGTTCTTC.

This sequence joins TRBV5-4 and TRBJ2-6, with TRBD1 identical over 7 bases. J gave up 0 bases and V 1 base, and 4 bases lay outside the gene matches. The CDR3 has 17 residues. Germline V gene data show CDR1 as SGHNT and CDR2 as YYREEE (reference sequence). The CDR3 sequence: CASSLPGQLSGANVLTF. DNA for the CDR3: TGTGCCAGCAGCTTGCCGGGACAGCTCTCTGGGGCCAACGTCCTGACTTTC.

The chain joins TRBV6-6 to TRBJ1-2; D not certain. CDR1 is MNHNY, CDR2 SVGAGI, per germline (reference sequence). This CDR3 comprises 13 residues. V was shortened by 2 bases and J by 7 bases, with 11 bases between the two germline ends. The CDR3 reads CASSYRADRGYTF. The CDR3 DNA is TGTGCCAGCAGTTACCGGGCAGATCGTGGCTACACCTTC.

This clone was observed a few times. This chain's CDR3 is CASSLPNRDYEQYF. The CDR3 coding sequence is TGTGCCAGCAGCCTACCCAACAGGGACTACGAGCAGTACTTC. V usage is TRBV7-9 and J usage is TRBJ2-7; D possibly corresponds to TRBD1 (6 bases). From germline, CDR1 is SEHNR and CDR2 FQNEAQ (reference sequence). V lost 5 bases and J 3 bases, leaving 14 bases between the germline ends. The CDR3 totals 14 residues.

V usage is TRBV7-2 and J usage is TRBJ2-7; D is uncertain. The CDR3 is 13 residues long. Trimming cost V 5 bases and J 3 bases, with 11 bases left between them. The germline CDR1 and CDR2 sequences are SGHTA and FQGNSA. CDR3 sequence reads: CASSLDGYYEQYF. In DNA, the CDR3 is TGTGCCAGCAGCCTCGACGGCTACTACGAGCAGTACTTC.

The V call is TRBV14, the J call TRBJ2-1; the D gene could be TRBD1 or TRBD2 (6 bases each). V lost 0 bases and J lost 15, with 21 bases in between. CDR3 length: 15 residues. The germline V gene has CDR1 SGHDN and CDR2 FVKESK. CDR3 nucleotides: TGTGCCAGCAGCCAAGAACGATCACGAGGGGGGCCTCGGTTCTTC. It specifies CASSQERSRGGPRFF.

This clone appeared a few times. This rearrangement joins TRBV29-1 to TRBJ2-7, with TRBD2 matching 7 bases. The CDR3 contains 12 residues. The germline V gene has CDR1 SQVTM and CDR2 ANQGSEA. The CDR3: CSAGGFSYEQYF. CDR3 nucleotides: TGCAGTGCCGGGGGGTTTTCCTACGAGCAGTACTTC.

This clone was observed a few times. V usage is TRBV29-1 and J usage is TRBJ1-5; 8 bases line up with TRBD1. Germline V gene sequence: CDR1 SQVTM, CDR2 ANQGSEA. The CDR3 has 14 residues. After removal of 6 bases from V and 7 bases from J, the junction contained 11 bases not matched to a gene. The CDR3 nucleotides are TGCAGCGTCGGGGGGGGGACAGGTGGACAGCCCCAGCATTTT. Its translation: CSVGGGTGGQPQHF.